The present T cell receptor (beta chain) was sequenced within a study of vaccination effects on CD4 cells after COVID-19. Sequencing was performed with immunoSEQ multiplex PCR; in TCRdb, only in-frame clones are kept and a portion is missing. The sample yields tens of thousands of clones, roughly 73% seen once. With respect to this clone: Its matching antigen is unknown.

Researchers isolated CD4+ T cells once ten to eleven days of culture had elapsed. Each participant was administered two doses of either the BNT162b2 or the mRNA-1273 vaccine. V lost 5 bases, J lost 5 bases, and 9 bases lay in between. The CDR3 spans 12 residues. Germline V gene lookup returns CDR1 SGHVS and CDR2 FQNEAQ. This clonotype originated in a human donor who received a COVID-19 vaccine. The V gene is TRBV7-8, the J gene TRBJ1-2; D not resolved. The material sequenced was CD4+ T cells from PBMCs cultured without peptide, taken after COVID-19 vaccination. CDR3 protein: CASSPVSYGYTF. CDR3 nucleotide sequence: TGTGCCAGCAGCCCGGTTTCGTATGGCTACACCTTC.